The entry that follows covers one TCR beta chain sequence. Time point noted: persistent/refractory GD, antithyroid drugs over 5 years with positive TRAb. Extracted RNA from PBMCs served as the source of the TCR library. Patients with Graves' disease were diagnosed by American Thyroid Association guidelines. This sample is drawn from a study of regulatory T cells in long-lasting Graves disease. Overall study context: Graves' disease counted as persistent after over 5 years of antithyroid drugs with positive TSH receptor antibodies.

The authors built TCR beta libraries using iRepertoire HTBI primers and Arm-PCR of CDR3 regions. Original processing notes: Identification of gene segments yielded around 64 TRBV and 14 TRBJ across samples. TCRdb fed the multiplex PCR reads into MiXCR, producing one record per CDR3 protein. The V and J calls were not made by the authors but by TCRdb's processing. Among under 450,000 distinct CDR3 sequences listed, approximately 25% were seen once. The source of this sequence is a woman between 40 and 55 years old with Graves disease. Sequenced material: peripheral blood mononuclear cells (PBMCs), taken when the disease was refractory, from a patient treated with antithyroid drugs.

The CDR3 protein is CASSEEGGGLAGEHEQFF. DNA for the CDR3: TGTGCCAGCAGTGAGGAAGGGGGGGGACTAGCGGGAGAACATGAGCAGTTCTTC. The chain uses TRBV6-1 and TRBJ2-1; 14 positions match TRBD2. This CDR3 region has 18 residues. Looked up from germline, CDR1 is MNHNS and CDR2 is SASEGT. V was pared by 3 bases and J by 8 bases, with 12 bases of the junction left unmatched.